The clone carrying this T cell receptor beta chain occurred once. Antigen unknown. The CDR3 is 15 amino acids. Germline V gene sequence: CDR1 SGDLS, CDR2 YYNGEE. The V and J ends lost 3 bases and 1 base, in that order; junction bases with no gene match: 3. The data derive from a study of T cell responses to AZD1222 COVID-19 vaccine. Study observations and caveats: The sample set comprised mostly white British donors with more females, and clonal diversity was possibly underestimated.

The repertoire was sequenced with immunoSEQ multiplex PCR; TCRdb's copy has only in-frame clones and lacks some. Of about 130,000 clones in the sample, about 89% are singletons; the top ten hold about 9.9%. V is TRBV9 and J is TRBJ1-1, with 10 bases matching TRBD1. The source is an adult who received the AZD1222 COVID-19 vaccine. This material consisted of peripheral blood, taken 28 days after the second AZD1222 dose. The chain's CDR3 is CASSARTGGNTEAFF. For the CDR3, the DNA is TGTGCCAGCAGCGCCAGGACAGGGGGGAACACTGAAGCTTTCTTT.